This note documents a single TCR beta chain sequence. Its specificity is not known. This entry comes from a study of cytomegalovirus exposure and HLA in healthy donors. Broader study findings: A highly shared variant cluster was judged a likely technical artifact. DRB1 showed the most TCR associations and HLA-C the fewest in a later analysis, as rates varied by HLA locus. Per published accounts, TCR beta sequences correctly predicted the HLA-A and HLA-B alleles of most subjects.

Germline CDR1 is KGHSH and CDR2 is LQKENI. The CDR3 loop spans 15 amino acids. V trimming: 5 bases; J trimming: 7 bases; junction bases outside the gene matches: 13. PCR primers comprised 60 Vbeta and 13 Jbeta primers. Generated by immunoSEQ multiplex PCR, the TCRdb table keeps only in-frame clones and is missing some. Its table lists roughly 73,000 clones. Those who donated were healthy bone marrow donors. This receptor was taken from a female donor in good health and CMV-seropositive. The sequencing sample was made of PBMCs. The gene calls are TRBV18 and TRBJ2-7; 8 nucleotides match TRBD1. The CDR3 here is CASSIRTGSTEEQYF. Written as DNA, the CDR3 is TGTGCCAGCTCAATTCGGACAGGGAGTACGGAGGAGCAGTACTTC.